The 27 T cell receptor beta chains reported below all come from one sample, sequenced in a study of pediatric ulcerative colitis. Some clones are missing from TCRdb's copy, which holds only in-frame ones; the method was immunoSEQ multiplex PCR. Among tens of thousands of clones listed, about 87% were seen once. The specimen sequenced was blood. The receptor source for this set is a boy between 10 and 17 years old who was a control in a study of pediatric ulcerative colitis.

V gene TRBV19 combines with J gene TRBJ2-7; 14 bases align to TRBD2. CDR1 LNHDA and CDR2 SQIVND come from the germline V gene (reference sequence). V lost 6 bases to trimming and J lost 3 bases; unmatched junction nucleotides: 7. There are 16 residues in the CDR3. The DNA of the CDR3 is TGTGCCAGTAGCCAAGGGACTAGCGGGAGCCTCTACGAGCAGTACTTC. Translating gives CASSQGTSGSLYEQYF.

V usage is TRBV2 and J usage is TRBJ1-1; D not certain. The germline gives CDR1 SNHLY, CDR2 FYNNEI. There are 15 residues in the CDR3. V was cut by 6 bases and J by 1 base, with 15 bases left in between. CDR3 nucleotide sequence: TGTGCCAGCAGAAACTCACCCGGATCGAACACTGAAGCTTTCTTT. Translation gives CASRNSPGSNTEAFF.

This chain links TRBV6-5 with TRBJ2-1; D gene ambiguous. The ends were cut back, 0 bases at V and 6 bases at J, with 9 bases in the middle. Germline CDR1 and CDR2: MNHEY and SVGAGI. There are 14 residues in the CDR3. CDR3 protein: CASSYSAHGNEQFF. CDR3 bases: TGTGCCAGCAGTTACTCGGCACACGGCAATGAGCAGTTCTTC.

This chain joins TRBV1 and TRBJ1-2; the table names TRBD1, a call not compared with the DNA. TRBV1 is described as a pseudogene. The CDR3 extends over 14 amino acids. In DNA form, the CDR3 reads TGCACCAGCAGCCAAGGGGCAGGGGGCTATGGCTACACCTTC. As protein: CTSSQGAGGYGYTF.

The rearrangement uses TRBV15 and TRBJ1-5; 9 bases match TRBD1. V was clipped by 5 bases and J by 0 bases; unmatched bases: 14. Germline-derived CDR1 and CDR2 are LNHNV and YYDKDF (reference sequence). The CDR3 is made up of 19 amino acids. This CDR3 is CATSRLMGQGDYSNQPQHF. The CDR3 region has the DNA TGTGCCACCAGCCGTCTTATGGGACAGGGAGACTATAGCAATCAGCCCCAGCATTTT.

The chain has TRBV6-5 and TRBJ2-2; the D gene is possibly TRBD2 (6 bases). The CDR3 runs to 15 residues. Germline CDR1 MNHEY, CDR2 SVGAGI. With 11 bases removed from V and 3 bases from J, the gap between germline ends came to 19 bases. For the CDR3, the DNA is TGTGCCTCCAGGGCGGGGAATGGGTACACCGGGGAGCTGTTTTTT. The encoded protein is CASRAGNGYTGELFF.

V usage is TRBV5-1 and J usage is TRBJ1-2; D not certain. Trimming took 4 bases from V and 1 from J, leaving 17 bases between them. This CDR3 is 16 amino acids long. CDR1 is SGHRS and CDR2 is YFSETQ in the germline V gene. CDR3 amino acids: CASSPEGGRVNYGYTF. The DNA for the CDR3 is TGCGCCAGCAGCCCCGAGGGTGGCAGAGTTAACTATGGCTACACCTTC. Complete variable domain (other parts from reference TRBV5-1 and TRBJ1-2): KAGVTQTPRYLIKTRGQQVTLSCSPISGHRSVSWYQQTPGQGLQFLFEYFSETQRNKGNFPGRFSGRQFSNSRSEMNVSTLELGDSALYLCASSPEGGRVNYGYTFGSGTRLTVV.

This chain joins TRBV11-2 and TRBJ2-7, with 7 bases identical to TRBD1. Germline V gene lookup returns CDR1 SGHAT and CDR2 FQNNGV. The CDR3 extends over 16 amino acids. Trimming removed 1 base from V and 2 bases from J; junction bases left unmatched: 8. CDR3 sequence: CASSLATGYGAYEQYF. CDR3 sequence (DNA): TGTGCCAGCAGCTTAGCGACAGGGTACGGAGCCTACGAGCAGTACTTC.

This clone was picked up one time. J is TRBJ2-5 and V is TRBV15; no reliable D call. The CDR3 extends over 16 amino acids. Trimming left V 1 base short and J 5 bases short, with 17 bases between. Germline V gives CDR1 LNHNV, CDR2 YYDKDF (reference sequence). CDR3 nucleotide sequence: TGTGCCACCAGCAGAGCGGCAGGCGAGTGGCACGAGACCCAGTACTTC. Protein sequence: CATSRAAGEWHETQYF.

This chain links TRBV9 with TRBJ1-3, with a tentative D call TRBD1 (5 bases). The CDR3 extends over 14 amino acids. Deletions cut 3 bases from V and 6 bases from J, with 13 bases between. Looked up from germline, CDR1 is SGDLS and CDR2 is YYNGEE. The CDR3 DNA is TGTGCCAGCAGCGGCGGGACCCCCCTAAACACCATATATTTT. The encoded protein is CASSGGTPLNTIYF.

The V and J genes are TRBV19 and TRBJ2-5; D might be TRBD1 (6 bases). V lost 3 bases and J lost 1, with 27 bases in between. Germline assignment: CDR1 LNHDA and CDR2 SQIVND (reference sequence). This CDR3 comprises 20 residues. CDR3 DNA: TGTGCCAGTAGTATCCGAGACAGGAGTCTTATCCCCGGTACCCAAGAGACCCAGTACTTC. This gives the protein CASSIRDRSLIPGTQETQYF. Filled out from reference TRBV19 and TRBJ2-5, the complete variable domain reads DGGITQSPKYLFRKEGQNVTLSCEQNLNHDAMYWYRQDPGQGLRLIYYSQIVNDFQKGDIAEGYSVSREKKESFPLTVTSAQKNPTAFYLCASSIRDRSLIPGTQETQYFGPGTRLLVL.

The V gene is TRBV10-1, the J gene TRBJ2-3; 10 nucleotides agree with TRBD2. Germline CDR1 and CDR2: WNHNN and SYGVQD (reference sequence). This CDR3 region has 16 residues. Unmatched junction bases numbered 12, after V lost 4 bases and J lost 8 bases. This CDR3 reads CASSVERGGRLGTQYF. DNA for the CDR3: TGCGCCAGCAGTGTGGAGCGGGGGGGCCGGTTAGGTACGCAGTATTTT.

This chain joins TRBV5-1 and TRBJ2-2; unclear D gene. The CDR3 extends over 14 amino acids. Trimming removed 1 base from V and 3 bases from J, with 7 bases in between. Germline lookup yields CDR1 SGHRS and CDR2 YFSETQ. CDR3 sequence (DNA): TGCGCCAGCAGCTTGACTATCTACACCGGGGAGCTGTTTTTT. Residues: CASSLTIYTGELFF. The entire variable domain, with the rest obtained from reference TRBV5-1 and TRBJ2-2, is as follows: KAGVTQTPRYLIKTRGQQVTLSCSPISGHRSVSWYQQTPGQGLQFLFEYFSETQRNKGNFPGRFSGRQFSNSRSEMNVSTLELGDSALYLCASSLTIYTGELFFGEGSRLTVL.

The DNA for the CDR3 is TGCGCCAGCAGCCCCACACAGACTAGCGCCTACGAGCAGTACTTC. Residues: CASSPTQTSAYEQYF. This chain uses TRBV5-1 with TRBJ2-7, with 8 bases matching TRBD2. In germline, CDR1 is SGHRS, CDR2 YFSETQ. This CDR3 spans 15 amino acids. The V segment lost 4 bases and the J segment 2 bases; nucleotides outside the gene matches: 8. The full variable domain, rest sourced from reference TRBV5-1 and TRBJ2-7, is KAGVTQTPRYLIKTRGQQVTLSCSPISGHRSVSWYQQTPGQGLQFLFEYFSETQRNKGNFPGRFSGRQFSNSRSEMNVSTLELGDSALYLCASSPTQTSAYEQYFGPGTRLTVT.

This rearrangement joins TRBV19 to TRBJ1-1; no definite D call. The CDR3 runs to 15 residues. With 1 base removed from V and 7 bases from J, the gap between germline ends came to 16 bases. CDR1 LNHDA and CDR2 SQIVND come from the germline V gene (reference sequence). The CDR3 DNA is TGTGCCAGTAGTATAGCCGCGACAATACGGGGTGAAGCTTTCTTT. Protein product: CASSIAATIRGEAFF.

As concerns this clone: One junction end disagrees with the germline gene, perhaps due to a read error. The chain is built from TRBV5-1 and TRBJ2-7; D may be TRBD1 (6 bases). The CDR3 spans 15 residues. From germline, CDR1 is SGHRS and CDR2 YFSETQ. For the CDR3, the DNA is TGCGCCAGCGGCTTGAGGCAGGGGACCCCCTACGAGCAGTACTTC. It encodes CASGLRQGTPYEQYF.

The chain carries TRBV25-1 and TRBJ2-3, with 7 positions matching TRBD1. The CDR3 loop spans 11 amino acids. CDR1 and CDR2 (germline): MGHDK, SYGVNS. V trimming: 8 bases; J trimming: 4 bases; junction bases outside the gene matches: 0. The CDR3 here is CASGTADTQYF. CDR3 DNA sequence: TGTGCCAGCGGGACAGCAGATACGCAGTATTTT.

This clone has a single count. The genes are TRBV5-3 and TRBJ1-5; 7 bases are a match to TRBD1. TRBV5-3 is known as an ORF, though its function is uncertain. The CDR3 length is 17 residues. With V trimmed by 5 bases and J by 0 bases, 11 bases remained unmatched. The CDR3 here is CARSQTGIGYSNQPQHF. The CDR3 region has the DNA TGTGCCAGAAGTCAGACAGGGATCGGGTATAGCAATCAGCCCCAGCATTTT.

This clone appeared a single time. The CDR3 region is CASRVAGGYNEQFF. In DNA, the CDR3 is TGCGCCAGCAGGGTCGCGGGGGGCTACAATGAGCAGTTCTTC. The V gene is TRBV4-1, the J gene TRBJ2-1; TRBD2 matches 8 bases. Germline V gives CDR1 MGHRA, CDR2 YSYEKL. V was pared by 6 bases and J by 3 bases, with 4 bases of the junction left unmatched. The CDR3 runs to 14 residues.

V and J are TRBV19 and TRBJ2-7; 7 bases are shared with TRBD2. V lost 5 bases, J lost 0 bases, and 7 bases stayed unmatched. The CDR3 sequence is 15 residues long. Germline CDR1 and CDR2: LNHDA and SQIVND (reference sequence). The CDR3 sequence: CASSWGAGTSYEQYF. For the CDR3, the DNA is TGTGCCAGTAGTTGGGGAGCGGGGACCTCCTACGAGCAGTACTTC.

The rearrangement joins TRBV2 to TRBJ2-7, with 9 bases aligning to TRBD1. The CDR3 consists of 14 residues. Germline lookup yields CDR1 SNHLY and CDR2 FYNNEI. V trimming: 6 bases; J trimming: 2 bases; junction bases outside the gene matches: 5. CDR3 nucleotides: TGTGCCAGCAGCCCGGGACAGGGAACCTACGAGCAGTACTTC. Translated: CASSPGQGTYEQYF.

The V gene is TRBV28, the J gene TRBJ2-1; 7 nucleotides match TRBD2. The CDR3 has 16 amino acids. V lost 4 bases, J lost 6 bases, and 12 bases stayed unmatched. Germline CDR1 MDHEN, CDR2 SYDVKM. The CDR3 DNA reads TGTGCCAGCAGTTCCGACTTGCGGGAGTTTTTCAATGAGCAGTTCTTC. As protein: CASSSDLREFFNEQFF. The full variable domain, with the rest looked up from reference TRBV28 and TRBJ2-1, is DVKVTQSSRYLVKRTGEKVFLECVQDMDHENMFWYRQDPGLGLRLIYFSYDVKMKEKGDIPEGYSVSREKKERFSLILESASTNQTSMYLCASSSDLREFFNEQFFGPGTRLTVL.

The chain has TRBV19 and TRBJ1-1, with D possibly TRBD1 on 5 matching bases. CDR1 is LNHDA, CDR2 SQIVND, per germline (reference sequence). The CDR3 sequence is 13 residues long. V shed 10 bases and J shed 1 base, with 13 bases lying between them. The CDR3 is CATAGRSNTEAFF. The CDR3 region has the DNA TGTGCCACCGCGGGACGCTCGAACACTGAAGCTTTCTTT.

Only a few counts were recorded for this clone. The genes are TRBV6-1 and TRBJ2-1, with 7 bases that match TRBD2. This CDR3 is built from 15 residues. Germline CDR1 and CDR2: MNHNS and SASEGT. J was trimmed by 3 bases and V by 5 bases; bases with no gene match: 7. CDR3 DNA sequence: TGTGCCAGCAGTCCCCGGGACTATCTCTACAATGAGCAGTTCTTC. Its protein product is CASSPRDYLYNEQFF.

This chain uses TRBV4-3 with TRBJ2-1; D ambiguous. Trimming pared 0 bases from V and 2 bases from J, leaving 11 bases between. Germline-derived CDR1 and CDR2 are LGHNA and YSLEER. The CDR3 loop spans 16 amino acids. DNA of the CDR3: TGCGCCAGCAGCCAAGAGTGGACCACCACCTACAATGAGCAGTTCTTC. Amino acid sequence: CASSQEWTTTYNEQFF.

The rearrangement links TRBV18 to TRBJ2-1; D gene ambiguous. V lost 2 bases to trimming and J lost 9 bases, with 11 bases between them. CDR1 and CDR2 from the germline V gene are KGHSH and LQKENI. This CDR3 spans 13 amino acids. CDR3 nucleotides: TGTGCCAGCTCACCAGGTACGGATACTGAGCAGTTCTTC. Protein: CASSPGTDTEQFF.

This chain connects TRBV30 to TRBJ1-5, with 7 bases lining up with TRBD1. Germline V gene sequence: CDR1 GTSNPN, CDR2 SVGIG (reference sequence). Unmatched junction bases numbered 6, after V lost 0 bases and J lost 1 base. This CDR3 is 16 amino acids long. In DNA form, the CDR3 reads TGTGCCTGGAGTGTACAGGAGACAGGGAGCAATCAGCCCCAGCATTTT. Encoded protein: CAWSVQETGSNQPQHF.